This T cell receptor (beta chain) comes out of a study of Graves' ophthalmopathy and Graves' hyperthyroidism. Study-wide results and caveats: The model predicted ophthalmopathy progression with roughly 70% sensitivity and approximately 72% specificity. Most expanded clonotypes from thyroid (those above 0.001 frequency) were also found in blood.

The ends lost 2 bases at V and 2 bases at J; junction bases unmatched: 6. This CDR3 is built from 15 residues. CDR1 and CDR2 (germline): SGHTA, FQGTGA. This clonotype was observed many times. Its antigen is unidentified. Ophthalmopathy not arising within 18 months of follow-up defined hyperthyroidism as stable. The PBMCs used were ones drawn from approximately 10 ml of fresh peripheral blood. Researchers took RNA transcripts and amplified TCR beta CDR3 regions from them. Second-round multiplex PCR came after a first-round RT-PCR that employed HTBI primers. TCRdb reprocessed the multiplex PCR reads with MiXCR, giving one entry per CDR3 protein. Altogether roughly 610,000 distinct CDR3 sequences are present, approximately 21% being singletons, with the ten largest covering around 6.9%.

The J gene is TRBJ2-7, the V gene TRBV7-3; 7 nucleotides match TRBD1. This clonotype originated in a young woman with stable Graves' hyperthyroidism. Some clones in this sample may be carry-over from other donors' samples. The material sequenced was peripheral blood. The CDR3 sequence: CASSLHPGGTYEQYF. The DNA of the CDR3 is TGTGCCAGCAGCTTACATCCAGGGGGAACCTACGAGCAGTACTTC. The whole variable domain, filled in from reference TRBV7-3 and TRBJ2-7, reads GAGVSQTPSNKVTEKGKYVELRCDPISGHTALYWYRQSLGQGPEFLIYFQGTGAADDSGLPNDRFFAVRPEGSVSTLKIQRTERGDSAVYLCASSLHPGGTYEQYFGPGTRLTVT.